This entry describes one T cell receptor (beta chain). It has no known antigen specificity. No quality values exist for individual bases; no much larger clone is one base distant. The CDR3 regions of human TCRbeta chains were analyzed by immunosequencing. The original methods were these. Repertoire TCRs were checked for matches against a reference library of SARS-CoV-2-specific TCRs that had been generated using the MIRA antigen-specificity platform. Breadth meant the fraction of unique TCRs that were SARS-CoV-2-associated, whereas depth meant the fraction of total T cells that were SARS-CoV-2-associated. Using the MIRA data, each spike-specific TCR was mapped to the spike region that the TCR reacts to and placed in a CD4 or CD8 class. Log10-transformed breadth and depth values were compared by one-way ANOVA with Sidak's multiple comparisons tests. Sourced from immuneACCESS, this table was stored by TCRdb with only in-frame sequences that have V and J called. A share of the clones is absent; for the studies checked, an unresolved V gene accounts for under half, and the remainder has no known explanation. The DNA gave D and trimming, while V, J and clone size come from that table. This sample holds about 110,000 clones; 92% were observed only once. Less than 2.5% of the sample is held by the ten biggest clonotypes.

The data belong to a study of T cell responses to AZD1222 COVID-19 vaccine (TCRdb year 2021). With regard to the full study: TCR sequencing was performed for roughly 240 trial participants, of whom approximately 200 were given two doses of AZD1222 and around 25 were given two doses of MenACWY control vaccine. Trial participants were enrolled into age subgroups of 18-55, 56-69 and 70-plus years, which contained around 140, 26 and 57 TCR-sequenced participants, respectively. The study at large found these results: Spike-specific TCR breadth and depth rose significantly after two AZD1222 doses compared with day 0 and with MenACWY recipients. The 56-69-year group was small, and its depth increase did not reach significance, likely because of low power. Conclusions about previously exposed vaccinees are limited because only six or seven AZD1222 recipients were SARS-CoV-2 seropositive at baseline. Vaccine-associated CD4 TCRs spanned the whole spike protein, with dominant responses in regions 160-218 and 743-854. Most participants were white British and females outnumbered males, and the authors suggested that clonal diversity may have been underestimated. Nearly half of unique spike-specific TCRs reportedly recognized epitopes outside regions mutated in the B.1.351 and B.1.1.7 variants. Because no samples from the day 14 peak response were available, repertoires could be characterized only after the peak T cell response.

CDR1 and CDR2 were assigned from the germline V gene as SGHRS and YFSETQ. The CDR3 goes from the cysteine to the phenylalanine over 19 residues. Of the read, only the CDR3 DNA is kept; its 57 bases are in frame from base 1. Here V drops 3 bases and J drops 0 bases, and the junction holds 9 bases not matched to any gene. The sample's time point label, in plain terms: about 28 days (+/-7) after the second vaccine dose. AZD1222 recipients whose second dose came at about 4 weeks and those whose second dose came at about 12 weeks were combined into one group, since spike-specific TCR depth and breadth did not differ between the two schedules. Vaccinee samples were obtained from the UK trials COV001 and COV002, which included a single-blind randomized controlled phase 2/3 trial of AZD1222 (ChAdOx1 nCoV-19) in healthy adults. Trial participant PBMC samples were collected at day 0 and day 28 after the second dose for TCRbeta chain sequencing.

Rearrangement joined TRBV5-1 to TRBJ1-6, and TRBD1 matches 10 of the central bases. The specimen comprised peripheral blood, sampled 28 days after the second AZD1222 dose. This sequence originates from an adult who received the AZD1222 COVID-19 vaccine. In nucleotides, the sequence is TGCGCCAGCAGCTATGGACAGGGGGTATCTAGCTCCTATAATTCACCCCTCCACTTT. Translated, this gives CASSYGQGVSSSYNSPLHF.